This T cell receptor beta chain was found in a study of blood T cell repertoires in COVID-19. At the level of the study: COVID-19 samples collected from the United States, Italy and Spain covered acute and convalescent phases. Sources were T cells, B-cell-depleted T cells, or PBMCs; the material itself was cDNA or gDNA.

In the authors' methods: Quantification of nucleated cells was approximated via reference gene primer amplification. Generated by immunoSEQ multiplex PCR, the TCRdb table keeps only in-frame clones and is missing some. That table is the source of V, J and clone size, and D and trimming were worked out from the DNA. The sample comprises around 100,000 clones, under 90% of which are singletons, and 9.5% to 15% rests with the top ten. CDR3 size: 16 residues. Trimming cost V 6 bases and J 1 base; bases outside gene matches: 12. Germline CDR1 reads SGHNT; CDR2 reads YYREEE (reference sequence). The source is a human donor in a cohort sampled during active COVID-19. Sequencing was performed on peripheral blood. The gene calls are TRBV5-4 and TRBJ1-1; the match to TRBD1 covers 7 bases. The CDR3 DNA reads TGTGCCAGCAAGGAGCTGGGTAGGGGGCGGAACACTGAAGCTTTCTTT. The encoded protein is CASKELGRGRNTEAFF.